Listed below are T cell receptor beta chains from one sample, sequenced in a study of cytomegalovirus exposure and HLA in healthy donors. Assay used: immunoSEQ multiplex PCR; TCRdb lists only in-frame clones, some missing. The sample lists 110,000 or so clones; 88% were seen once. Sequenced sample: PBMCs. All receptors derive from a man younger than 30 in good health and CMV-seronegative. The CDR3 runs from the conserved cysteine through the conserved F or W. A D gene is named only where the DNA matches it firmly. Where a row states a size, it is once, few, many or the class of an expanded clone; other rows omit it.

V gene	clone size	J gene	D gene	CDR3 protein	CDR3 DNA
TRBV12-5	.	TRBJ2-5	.	CASGPMGDPSRGETQYF	TGTGCTAGTGGGCCCATGGGAGACCCATCACGTGGAGAGACCCAGTACTTC
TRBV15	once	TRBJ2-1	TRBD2	CATSRDLGSGGVSYNEQFF	TGTGCCACCAGCAGAGATCTCGGTAGCGGGGGTGTCTCCTACAATGAGCAGTTCTTC
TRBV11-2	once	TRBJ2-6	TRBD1	CASSLVIGQASSGANVLTF	TGTGCCAGCAGCTTAGTTATCGGACAGGCTAGCTCTGGGGCCAACGTCCTGACTTTC
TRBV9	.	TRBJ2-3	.	CASSGTITDTQYF	TGTGCCAGCAGCGGGACAATCACAGATACGCAGTATTTT
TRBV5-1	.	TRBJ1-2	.	CASSLSAGQGYTF	TGCGCCAGCAGCTTGTCTGCAGGGCAGGGCTACACCTTC
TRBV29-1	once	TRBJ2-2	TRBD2	CSVELPSGNGGELFF	TGCAGCGTTGAGTTACCTAGCGGGAATGGCGGGGAGCTGTTTTTT
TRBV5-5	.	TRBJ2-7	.	CASSLDSSSYEQYF	TGTGCCAGCAGCTTGGACAGCAGCTCCTACGAGCAGTACTTC
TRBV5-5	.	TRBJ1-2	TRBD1	CASSYAGQQRNYGYTF	TGTGCCAGCAGCTATGCGGGACAGCAAAGAAACTATGGCTACACCTTC
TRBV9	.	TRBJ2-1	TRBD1	CASSLGGVSKNEQFF	TGTGCCAGCAGCCTAGGGGGCGTTTCGAAAAATGAGCAGTTCTTC
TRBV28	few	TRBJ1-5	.	CASRDGNQPQHF	TGTGCCAGCAGAGACGGGAATCAGCCCCAGCATTTT
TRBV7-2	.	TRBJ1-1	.	CASSPAGSDTEAFF	TGTGCCAGCAGCCCCGCAGGGTCTGACACTGAAGCTTTCTTT
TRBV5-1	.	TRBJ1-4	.	CASSLAGWATNEKLFF	TGCGCCAGCAGCTTGGCGGGATGGGCAACTAATGAAAAACTGTTTTTT
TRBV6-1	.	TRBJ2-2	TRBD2	CASSDWGGWNTGELFF	TGTGCCAGCAGTGATTGGGGGGGATGGAACACCGGGGAGCTGTTTTTT
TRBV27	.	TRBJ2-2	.	CASSRKLQGRGGELFF	TGTGCCAGCAGTAGGAAATTACAGGGACGCGGCGGGGAGCTGTTTTTT
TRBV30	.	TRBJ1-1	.	CAASGTFSEAFF	TGTGCTGCCTCCGGGACATTTTCTGAAGCTTTCTTT
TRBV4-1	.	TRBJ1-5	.	CASSHPMRNQPQHF	TGCGCCAGCAGCCACCCTATGCGCAATCAGCCCCAGCATTTT
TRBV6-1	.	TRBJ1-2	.	CASSDSAGMYGYTF	TGTGCCAGCAGTGACTCTGCGGGGATGTATGGCTACACCTTC
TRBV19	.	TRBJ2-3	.	CASTTTGSWGDTQYF	TGTGCCAGTACCACAACCGGGAGCTGGGGAGATACGCAGTATTTT
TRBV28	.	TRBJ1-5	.	CASRVSNQPQHF	TGTGCCAGTCGCGTTAGCAATCAGCCCCAGCATTTT
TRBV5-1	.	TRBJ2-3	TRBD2	CASSFPQREITSTDTQYF	TGCGCCAGCAGCTTTCCTCAGCGGGAGATCACTAGCACAGATACGCAGTATTTT
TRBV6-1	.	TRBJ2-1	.	CASCGASNEQFF	TGTGCCAGCTGCGGAGCCTCCAATGAGCAGTTCTTC
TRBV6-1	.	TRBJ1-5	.	CASSSTDYQPQHF	TGTGCCAGCAGCTCGACGGACTATCAGCCCCAGCATTTT
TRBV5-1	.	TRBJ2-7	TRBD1	CASSFARGPRSYEQYF	TGCGCCAGCAGCTTCGCTAGGGGGCCCCGGTCCTACGAGCAGTACTTC
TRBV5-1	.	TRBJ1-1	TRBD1	CASSSTGSAPPNTEAFF	TGCGCCAGCAGCTCGACAGGGAGCGCCCCGCCGAACACTGAAGCTTTCTTT
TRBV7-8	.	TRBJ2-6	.	CASSLDQEGANVLTF	TGTGCCAGCAGCCTTGACCAGGAAGGGGCCAACGTCCTGACTTTC
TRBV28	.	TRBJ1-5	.	CASTTGNQPQHF	TGTGCCAGCACCACAGGGAATCAGCCCCAGCATTTT
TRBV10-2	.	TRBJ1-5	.	CASSEYRENNQPQHF	TGCGCCAGCAGTGAATACAGGGAAAACAATCAGCCCCAGCATTTT
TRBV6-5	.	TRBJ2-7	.	CASSYDPTRSYEQYF	TGTGCCAGCAGTTACGATCCGACTAGGTCCTACGAGCAGTACTTC
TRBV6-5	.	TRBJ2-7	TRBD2	CASSYSSGRAYEQYF	TGTGCCAGCAGTTACTCTAGCGGGAGGGCTTACGAGCAGTACTTC
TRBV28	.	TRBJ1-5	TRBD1	CASRGGGTENQPQHF	TGTGCCAGCAGGGGGGGCGGGACAGAGAATCAGCCCCAGCATTTT
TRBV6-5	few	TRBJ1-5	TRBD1	CASSQTGTQPQHF	TGTGCCAGCAGTCAGACAGGGACTCAGCCCCAGCATTTT
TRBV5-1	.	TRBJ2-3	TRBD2	CASSPGLATDTQYF	TGCGCCAGCAGCCCGGGACTAGCAACAGATACGCAGTATTTT
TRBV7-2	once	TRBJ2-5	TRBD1	CASSPQQGLWETQYF	TGTGCCAGCAGCCCTCAACAGGGGCTCTGGGAGACCCAGTACTTC
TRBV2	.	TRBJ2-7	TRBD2	CASRTGTSGGTTPSYEQYF	TGTGCCAGCAGGACCGGGACTAGCGGGGGGACCACCCCCTCCTACGAGCAGTACTTC
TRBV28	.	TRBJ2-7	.	CASSFWGREQYF	TGTGCCAGCAGTTTTTGGGGGCGCGAGCAGTACTTC
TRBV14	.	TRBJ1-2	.	CASSQARANYGYTF	TGTGCCAGCAGCCAAGCGCGGGCTAACTATGGCTACACCTTC
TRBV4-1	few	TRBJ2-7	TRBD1	CASSPGTGLSYEQYF	TGCGCCAGCAGCCCCGGGACAGGACTCTCCTACGAGCAGTACTTC
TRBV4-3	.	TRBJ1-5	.	CASSQRWGGQPQHF	TGCGCCAGCAGCCAACGTTGGGGGGGTCAGCCCCAGCATTTT
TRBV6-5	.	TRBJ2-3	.	CASSRFGAATDTQYF	TGTGCCAGCAGCCGATTCGGAGCGGCCACAGATACGCAGTATTTT
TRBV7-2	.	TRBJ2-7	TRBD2	CASSPTGGGGYEQYF	TGTGCCAGCAGCCCAACCGGCGGGGGGGGCTACGAGCAGTACTTC
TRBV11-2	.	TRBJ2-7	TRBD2	CASSPLAGVTSYEQYF	TGTGCCAGCAGCCCACTAGCGGGGGTTACCTCCTACGAGCAGTACTTC
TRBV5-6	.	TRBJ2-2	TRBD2	CASSPLSLAENTGELFF	TGTGCCAGCAGCCCTCTATCCCTAGCGGAGAACACCGGGGAGCTGTTTTTT
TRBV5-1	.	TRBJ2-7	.	CASRTEYEQYF	TGCGCCAGCAGGACAGAGTACGAGCAGTACTTC
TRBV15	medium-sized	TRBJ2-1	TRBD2	CATSRDRLAGGRNEQFF	TGTGCCACCAGCAGAGATAGACTAGCGGGGGGGCGGAATGAGCAGTTCTTC
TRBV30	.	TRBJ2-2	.	CALNGDLNTGELFF	TGTGCCTTGAACGGAGACTTGAACACCGGGGAGCTGTTTTTT
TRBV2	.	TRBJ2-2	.	CASSEALWARDAIAWEAGELFF	TGTGCCAGCAGTGAAGCGCTTTGGGCTCGGGACGCAATAGCTTGGGAGGCCGGGGAGCTGTTTTTT
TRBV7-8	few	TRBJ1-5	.	CASSVDYSNQPQHF	TGTGCCAGCAGCGTCGACTACAGCAATCAGCCCCAGCATTTT
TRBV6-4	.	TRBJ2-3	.	CASRQDLTDTQYF	TGTGCCAGCAGACAGGATCTCACAGATACGCAGTATTTT
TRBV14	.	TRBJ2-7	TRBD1	CASSQGTGIYEQYF	TGTGCCAGCAGCCAGGGGACAGGGATCTACGAGCAGTACTTC
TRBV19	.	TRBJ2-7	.	CASSIMSTNDEQYF	TGTGCCAGTAGTATTATGAGCACCAATGACGAGCAGTACTTC
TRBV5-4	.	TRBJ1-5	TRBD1	CASSPDRGLQPQHF	TGTGCCAGCAGTCCGGACAGGGGGCTTCAGCCCCAGCATTTT